The rows below give T cell receptor beta chains drawn from one sample of a study of cytomegalovirus exposure and HLA in healthy donors. Using immunoSEQ multiplex PCR, the repertoire was profiled, and TCRdb retains in-frame clones only, with some absent. The repertoire holds some 210,000 clones, with 70% to 90% as singletons. The sample was PBMCs. Every receptor here comes from a young woman in good health and CMV-seronegative. The CDR3 runs from the conserved cysteine through the conserved F or W. Each record gives: clone size, D gene, J gene, V gene, CDR3 protein, CDR3 DNA. The D gene is left open where the match is weak. Clone sizes are given selectively: once, few, many, or a class where the clone is expanded.

. . TRBJ2-3 TRBV9 CASSEGGSDSTDTQYF TGTGCCAGCAGCGAAGGGGGTAGCGACAGCACAGATACGCAGTATTTT
few TRBD1 TRBJ2-5 TRBV4-1 CASSQGPGQRETQYF TGCGCCAGCAGCCAGGGTCCGGGACAGCGAGAGACCCAGTACTTC
. . TRBJ2-7 TRBV6-5 CASSYADGDSYEQYF TGTGCCAGCAGTTACGCGGACGGGGACTCCTACGAGCAGTACTTC
. TRBD1 TRBJ1-5 TRBV4-1 CASSHRPGTGKNSNQPQHF TGCGCCAGCAGCCATCGTCCCGGGACAGGGAAAAATAGCAATCAGCCCCAGCATTTT
. . TRBJ2-1 TRBV5-1 CASSLGIESSEQFF TGCGCCAGCAGCCTTGGGATCGAATCGAGTGAGCAGTTCTTC
. . TRBJ1-6 TRBV11-1 CASSLSSYNSPLHF TGTGCCAGCAGCCTGAGCTCCTATAATTCACCCCTCCACTTT
. . TRBJ1-5 TRBV15 CATSPGGATGVYSNQPQHF TGTGCCACCAGCCCTGGGGGGGCGACGGGGGTATATAGCAATCAGCCCCAGCATTTT
. TRBD1 TRBJ1-2 TRBV9 CASSPGQYGYTF TGTGCCAGCAGCCCGGGACAGTATGGCTACACCTTC
few . TRBJ1-3 TRBV5-1 CASSLGAGAGNTIYF TGCGCCAGCAGCTTGGGGGCAGGCGCTGGAAACACCATATATTTT
few TRBD2 TRBJ2-1 TRBV10-3 CAIGLAGGHNEQFF TGTGCCATCGGACTAGCGGGGGGACACAATGAGCAGTTCTTC
. . TRBJ1-4 TRBV30 CAWSVMPGPNSGEKLFF TGTGCCTGGAGTGTAATGCCAGGGCCTAATTCGGGTGAAAAACTGTTTTTT
. . TRBJ2-7 TRBV5-5 CASSSDYNSYEQYF TGTGCCAGCAGCTCGGACTACAACTCCTACGAGCAGTACTTC
once TRBD2 TRBJ2-7 TRBV13 CASSSSGRARGTYEQYF TGTGCCAGCAGCTCTAGCGGGAGGGCCAGGGGCACCTACGAGCAGTACTTC
. TRBD1 TRBJ2-5 TRBV10-1 CASSGTAGETQYF TGCGCCAGCTCGGGGACAGCAGGCGAGACCCAGTACTTC
. TRBD1 TRBJ2-5 TRBV2 CASSGGTGQGFQETQYF TGTGCCAGCAGTGGGGGTACGGGACAGGGCTTCCAGGAGACCCAGTACTTC
few . TRBJ1-1 TRBV5-6 CASSIGIREAFF TGTGCCAGCAGCATAGGGATTCGCGAAGCTTTCTTT
. . TRBJ2-7 TRBV5-1 CASSPGTEIYEQYF TGCGCCAGCAGCCCCGGGACGGAGATCTACGAGCAGTACTTC
. TRBD1 TRBJ2-4 TRBV28 CASSSLIQDRALKNIQYF TGTGCCAGCAGTTCGCTTATACAGGACAGGGCATTAAAAAACATTCAGTACTTC
. . TRBJ2-1 TRBV29-1 CSVEVFRANEQFF TGCAGCGTTGAAGTTTTCAGGGCCAATGAGCAGTTCTTC
few . TRBJ1-2 TRBV11-2 CASSALGVYYGYTF TGTGCCAGCAGCGCCCTCGGGGTATACTATGGCTACACCTTC
. . TRBJ2-1 TRBV7-2 CASSHEGTEQFF TGTGCCAGCAGCCACGAGGGCACTGAGCAGTTCTTC
few . TRBJ1-1 TRBV28 CASRPVWAEAFF TGTGCCAGCCGCCCCGTCTGGGCTGAAGCTTTCTTT
. TRBD2 TRBJ2-5 TRBV5-1 CASSPGTSGGETQYF TGCGCCAGCAGCCCCGGGACTAGCGGGGGGGAGACCCAGTACTTC
. . TRBJ2-3 TRBV29-1 CSVITLGDTQYF TGCAGCGTAATAACTCTAGGGGATACGCAGTATTTT
. . TRBJ1-3 TRBV5-1 CASTTGSSGNTIYF TGCGCCAGCACCACAGGCTCCTCTGGAAACACCATATATTTT
. . TRBJ1-1 TRBV2 CASSTGNTEAFF TGTGCCAGCAGTACAGGGAACACTGAAGCTTTCTTT
. . TRBJ2-7 TRBV6-1 CASSLAEGLGEQYF TGTGCCAGCAGTCTGGCGGAGGGGCTAGGTGAGCAGTACTTC
. . TRBJ2-5 TRBV15 CATSSSRRETQYF TGTGCCACCAGCAGTAGTAGACGAGAGACCCAGTACTTC
. TRBD2 TRBJ2-1 TRBV6-5 CASSFSLAGEQFF TGTGCCAGCAGTTTTTCATTAGCGGGTGAGCAGTTCTTC
. . TRBJ2-1 TRBV4-1 CASSQEIPTVEQFF TGCGCCAGCAGCCAAGAAATCCCGACAGTTGAGCAGTTCTTC
. . TRBJ2-3 TRBV9 CASSPRALGGDTDTQYF TGTGCCAGCAGCCCCCGTGCGTTGGGCGGGGACACAGATACGCAGTATTTT
. TRBD1 TRBJ1-1 TRBV19 CASSGYKTGSLAEAFF TGTGCCAGTAGTGGCTACAAGACAGGGTCCCTCGCAGAAGCTTTCTTT
. . TRBJ2-3 TRBV10-2 CAGLRPDTQYF TGCGCCGGCCTAAGGCCGGATACGCAGTATTTT
. . TRBJ1-1 TRBV19 CASSKRGPGTEAFF TGTGCCAGTAGTAAGAGAGGGCCGGGCACTGAAGCTTTCTTT
. TRBD1 TRBJ1-4 TRBV15 CATSREGQAWTNEKLFF TGTGCCACCAGCAGAGAAGGACAGGCCTGGACTAATGAAAAACTGTTTTTT
. TRBD1 TRBJ2-7 TRBV27 CASSAPGQGFSYEQYF TGTGCCAGCAGTGCACCGGGACAGGGTTTCTCCTACGAGCAGTACTTC